The present entry profiles one T cell receptor (beta chain) with its context. The data were obtained in a study of blood T cell repertoires in COVID-19. Study-level background: T cells, B-cell-depleted T cells, or PBMCs supplied cDNA or gDNA.

V was pared by 6 bases and J by 8 bases, with 8 bases between. This CDR3 has 11 residues. The data were produced by immunoSEQ multiplex PCR, yet TCRdb's version contains in-frame clones alone and is incomplete. The sample shows around 120,000 clones, approximately 86% of them seen only once. The TCR originated in a human donor in a cohort sampled during active COVID-19. The chain is built from TRBV12-3 or TRBV12-4 and TRBJ2-1; D not resolved. Sequencing used peripheral blood. The DNA for the CDR3 is TGTGCCAGCAGCCCAAGCCATGAGCAGTTCTTC. This sequence encodes CASSPSHEQFF.